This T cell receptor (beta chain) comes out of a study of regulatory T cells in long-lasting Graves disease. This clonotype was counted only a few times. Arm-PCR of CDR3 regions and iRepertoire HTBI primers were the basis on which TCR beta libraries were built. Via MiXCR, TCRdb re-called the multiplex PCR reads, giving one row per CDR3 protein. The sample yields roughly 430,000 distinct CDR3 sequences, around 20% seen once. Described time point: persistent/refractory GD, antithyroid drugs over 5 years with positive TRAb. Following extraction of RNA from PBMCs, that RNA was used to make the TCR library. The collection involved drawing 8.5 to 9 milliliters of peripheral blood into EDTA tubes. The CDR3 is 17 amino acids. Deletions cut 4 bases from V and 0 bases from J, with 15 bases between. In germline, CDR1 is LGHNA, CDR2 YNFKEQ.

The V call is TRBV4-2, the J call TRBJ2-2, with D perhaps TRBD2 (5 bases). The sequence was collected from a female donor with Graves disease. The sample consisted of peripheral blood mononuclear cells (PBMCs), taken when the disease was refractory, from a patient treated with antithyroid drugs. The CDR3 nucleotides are TGTGCCAGCAGCCGGCTAGGGTCGGGGTCGAACACCGGGGAGCTGTTTTTT. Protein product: CASSRLGSGSNTGELFF.